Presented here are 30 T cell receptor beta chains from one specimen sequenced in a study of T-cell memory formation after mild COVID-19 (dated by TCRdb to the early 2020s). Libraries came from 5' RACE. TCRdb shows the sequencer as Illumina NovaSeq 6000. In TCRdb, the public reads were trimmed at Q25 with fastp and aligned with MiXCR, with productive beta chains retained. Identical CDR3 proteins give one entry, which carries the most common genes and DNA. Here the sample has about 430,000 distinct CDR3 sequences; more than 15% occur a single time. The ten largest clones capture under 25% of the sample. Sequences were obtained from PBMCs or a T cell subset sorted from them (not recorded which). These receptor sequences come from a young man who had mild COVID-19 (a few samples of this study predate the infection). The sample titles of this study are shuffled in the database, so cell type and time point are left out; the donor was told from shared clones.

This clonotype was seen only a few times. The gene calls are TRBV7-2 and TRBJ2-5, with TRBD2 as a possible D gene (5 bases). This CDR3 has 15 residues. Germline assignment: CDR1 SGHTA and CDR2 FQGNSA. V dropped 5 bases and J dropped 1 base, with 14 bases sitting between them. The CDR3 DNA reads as TGTGCCAGCAGCCTATACCTGCTAGCCCAAGAGACCCAGTACTTC. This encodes CASSLYLLAQETQYF. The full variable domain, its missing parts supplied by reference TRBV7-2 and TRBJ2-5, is GAGVSQSPSNKVTEKGKDVELRCDPISGHTALYWYRQSLGQGLEFLIYFQGNSAPDKSGLPSDRFSAERTGGSVSTLTIQRTQQEDSAVYLCASSLYLLAQETQYFGPGTRLLVL.

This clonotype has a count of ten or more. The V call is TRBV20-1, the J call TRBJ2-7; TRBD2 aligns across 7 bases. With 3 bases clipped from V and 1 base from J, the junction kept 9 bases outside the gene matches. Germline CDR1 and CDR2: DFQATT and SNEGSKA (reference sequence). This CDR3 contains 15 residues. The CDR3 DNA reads TGCAGTGCTAGTGAGACTAGCCGGCTTTCCTACGAGCAGTACTTC. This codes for CSASETSRLSYEQYF.

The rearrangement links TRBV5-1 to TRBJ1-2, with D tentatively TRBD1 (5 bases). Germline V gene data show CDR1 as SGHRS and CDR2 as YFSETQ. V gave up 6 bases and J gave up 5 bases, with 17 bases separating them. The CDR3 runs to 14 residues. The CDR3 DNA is TGCGCCAGCACGGTGGAGAGGGGAAGTTATGGCTACACCTTC. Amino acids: CASTVERGSYGYTF. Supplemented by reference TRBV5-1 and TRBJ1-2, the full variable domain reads KAGVTQTPRYLIKTRGQQVTLSCSPISGHRSVSWYQQTPGQGLQFLFEYFSETQRNKGNFPGRFSGRQFSNSRSEMNVSTLELGDSALYLCASTVERGSYGYTFGSGTRLTVV.

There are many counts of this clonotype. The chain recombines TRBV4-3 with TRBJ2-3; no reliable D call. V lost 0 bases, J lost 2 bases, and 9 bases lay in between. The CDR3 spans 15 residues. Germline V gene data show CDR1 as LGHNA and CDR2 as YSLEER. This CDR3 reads CASSQDPRLTDTQYF. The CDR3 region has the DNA TGCGCCAGCAGCCAAGATCCGAGGCTCACAGATACGCAGTATTTT.

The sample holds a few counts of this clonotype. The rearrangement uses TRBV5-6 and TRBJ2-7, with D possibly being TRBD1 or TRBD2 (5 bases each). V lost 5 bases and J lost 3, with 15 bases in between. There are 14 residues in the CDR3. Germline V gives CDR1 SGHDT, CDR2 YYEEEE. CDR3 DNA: TGTGCCAGCAGTAATGCCGGGACCTTCTACGAGCAGTACGTC. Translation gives CASSNAGTFYEQYV.

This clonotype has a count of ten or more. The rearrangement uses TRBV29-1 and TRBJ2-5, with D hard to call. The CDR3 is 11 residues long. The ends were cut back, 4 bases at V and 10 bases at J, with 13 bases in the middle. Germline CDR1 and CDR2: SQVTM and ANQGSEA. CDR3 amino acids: CSVAVGPVQYF. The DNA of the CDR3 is TGCAGCGTTGCCGTGGGTCCGGTCCAGTACTTC.

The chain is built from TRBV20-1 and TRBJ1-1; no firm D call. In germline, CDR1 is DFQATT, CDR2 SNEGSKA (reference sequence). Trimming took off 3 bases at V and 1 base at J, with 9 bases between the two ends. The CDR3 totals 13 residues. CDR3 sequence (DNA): TGCAGTGCTAGTCCTCCGGGGAACACTGAAGCTTTCTTT. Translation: CSASPPGNTEAFF.

For the CDR3, the DNA is TGTGCCAGCAGCTTGGGATATGGACAGGCCAGGACACCCCTCCACTTT. This gives the protein CASSLGYGQARTPLHF. The rearrangement joins TRBV7-8 to TRBJ1-6; 7 bases are a match to TRBD1. From germline, CDR1 is SGHVS and CDR2 FQNEAQ. The V gene end was trimmed by 3 bases and the J gene end by 11 bases; junction bases not matched to a gene: 13. The CDR3 spans 16 residues. Combining the CDR3 with reference TRBV7-8 and TRBJ1-6 gives the whole variable domain GAGVSQSPRYKVAKRGQDVALRCDPISGHVSLFWYQQALGQGPEFLTYFQNEAQLDKSGLPSDRFFAERPEGSVSTLKIQRTQQEDSAVYLCASSLGYGQARTPLHFGNGTRLTVT.

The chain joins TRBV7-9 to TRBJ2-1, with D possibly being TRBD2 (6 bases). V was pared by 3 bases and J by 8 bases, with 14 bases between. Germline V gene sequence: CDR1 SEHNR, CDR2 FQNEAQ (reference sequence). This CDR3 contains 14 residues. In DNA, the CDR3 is TGTGCCAGCAGCTTGATGTCCGGGGGTCATGAGCAGTTCTTC. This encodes CASSLMSGGHEQFF.

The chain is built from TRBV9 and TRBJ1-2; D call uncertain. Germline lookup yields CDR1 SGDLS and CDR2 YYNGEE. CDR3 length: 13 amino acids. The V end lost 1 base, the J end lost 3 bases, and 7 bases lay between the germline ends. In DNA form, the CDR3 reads TGTGCCAGCAGCGTATCCGGCTACTATGGCTACACCTTC. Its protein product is CASSVSGYYGYTF.

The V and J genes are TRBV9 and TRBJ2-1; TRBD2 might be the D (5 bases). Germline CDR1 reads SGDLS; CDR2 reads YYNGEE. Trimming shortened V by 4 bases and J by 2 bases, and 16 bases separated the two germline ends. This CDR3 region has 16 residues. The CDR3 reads CASSPYLGSTYNEQFF. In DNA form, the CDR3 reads TGTGCCAGCAGCCCCTACTTAGGGAGCACCTACAATGAGCAGTTCTTC.

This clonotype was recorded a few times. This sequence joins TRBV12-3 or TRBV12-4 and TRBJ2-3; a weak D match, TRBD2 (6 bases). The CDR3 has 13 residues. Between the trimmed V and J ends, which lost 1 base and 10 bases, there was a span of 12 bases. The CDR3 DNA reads TGTGCCAGCAGTTTAGGTGGAGGGACCCCGCAGTATTTT. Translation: CASSLGGGTPQYF.

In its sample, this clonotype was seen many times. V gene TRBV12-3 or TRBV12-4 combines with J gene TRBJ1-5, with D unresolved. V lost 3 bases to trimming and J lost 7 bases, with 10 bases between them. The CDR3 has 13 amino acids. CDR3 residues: CASSLEGYQPQHF. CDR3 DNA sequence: TGTGCCAGCAGTTTGGAGGGCTACCAGCCCCAGCATTTT.

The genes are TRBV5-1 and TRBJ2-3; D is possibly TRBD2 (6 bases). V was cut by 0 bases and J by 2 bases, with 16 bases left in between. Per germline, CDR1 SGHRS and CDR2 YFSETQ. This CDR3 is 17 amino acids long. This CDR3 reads CASSLASSGWDTDTQYF. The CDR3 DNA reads TGCGCCAGCAGCTTGGCCTCAAGCGGGTGGGACACAGATACGCAGTATTTT. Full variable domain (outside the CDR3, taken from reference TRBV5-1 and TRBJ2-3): KAGVTQTPRYLIKTRGQQVTLSCSPISGHRSVSWYQQTPGQGLQFLFEYFSETQRNKGNFPGRFSGRQFSNSRSEMNVSTLELGDSALYLCASSLASSGWDTDTQYFGPGTRLTVL.

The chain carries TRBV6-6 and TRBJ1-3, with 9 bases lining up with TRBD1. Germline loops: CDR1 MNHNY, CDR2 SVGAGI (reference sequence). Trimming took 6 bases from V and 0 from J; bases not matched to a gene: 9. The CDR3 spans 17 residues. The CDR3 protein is CASRGGTGSFSGNTIYF. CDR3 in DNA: TGTGCCAGCAGGGGCGGGACAGGGAGCTTCTCTGGAAACACCATATATTTT.

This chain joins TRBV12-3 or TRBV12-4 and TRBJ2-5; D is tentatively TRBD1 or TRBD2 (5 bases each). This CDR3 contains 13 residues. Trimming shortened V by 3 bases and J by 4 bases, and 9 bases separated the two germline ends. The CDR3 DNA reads TGTGCCAGCAGTTTTCGGGACGGAGAGACCCAGTACTTC. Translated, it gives CASSFRDGETQYF.

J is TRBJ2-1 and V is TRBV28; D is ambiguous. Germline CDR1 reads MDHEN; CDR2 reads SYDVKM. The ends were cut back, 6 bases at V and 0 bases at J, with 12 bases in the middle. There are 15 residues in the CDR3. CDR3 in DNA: TGTGCCAGCAGCCGGCTCGATAGCTCCTACAATGAGCAGTTCTTC. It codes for CASSRLDSSYNEQFF.

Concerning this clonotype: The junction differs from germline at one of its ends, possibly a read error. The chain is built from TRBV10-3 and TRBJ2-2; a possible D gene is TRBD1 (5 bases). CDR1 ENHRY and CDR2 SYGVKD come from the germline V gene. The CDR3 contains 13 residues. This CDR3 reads CATGQTNTWELFF. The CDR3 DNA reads TGTGCCACCGGACAAACGAACACCTGGGAGCTGTTTTTT.

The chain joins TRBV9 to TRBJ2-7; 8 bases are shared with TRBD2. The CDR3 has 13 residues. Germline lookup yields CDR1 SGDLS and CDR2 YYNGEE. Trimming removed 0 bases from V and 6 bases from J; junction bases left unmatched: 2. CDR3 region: CASSVGGGTEQYF. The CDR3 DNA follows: TGTGCCAGCAGCGTAGGCGGGGGGACCGAGCAGTACTTC.

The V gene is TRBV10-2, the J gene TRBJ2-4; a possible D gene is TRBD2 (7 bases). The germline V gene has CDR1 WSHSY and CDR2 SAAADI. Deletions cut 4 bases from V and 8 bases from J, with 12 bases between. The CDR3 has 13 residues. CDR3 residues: CASSGRGGDIQYF. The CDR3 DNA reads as TGCGCCAGCAGTGGCCGCGGGGGCGACATTCAGTACTTC.

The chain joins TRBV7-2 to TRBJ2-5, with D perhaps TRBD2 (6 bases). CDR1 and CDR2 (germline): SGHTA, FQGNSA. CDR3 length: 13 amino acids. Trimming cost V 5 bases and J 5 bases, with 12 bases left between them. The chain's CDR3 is CASSGRTMETQYF. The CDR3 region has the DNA TGTGCCAGCAGCGGGAGGACTATGGAGACCCAGTACTTC.

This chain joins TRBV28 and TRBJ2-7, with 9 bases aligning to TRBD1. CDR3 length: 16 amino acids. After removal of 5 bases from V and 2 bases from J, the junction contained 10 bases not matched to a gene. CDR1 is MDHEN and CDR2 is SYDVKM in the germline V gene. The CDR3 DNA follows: TGTGCCAGCAGTGCATCCGGGACAGGGTTTCCCTACGAGCAGTACGTC. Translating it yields CASSASGTGFPYEQYV.

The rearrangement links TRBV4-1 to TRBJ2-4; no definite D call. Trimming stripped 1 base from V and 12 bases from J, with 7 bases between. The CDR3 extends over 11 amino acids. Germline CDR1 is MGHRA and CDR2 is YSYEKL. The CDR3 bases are TGCGCCAGCAGCCAAGGAAATAGTCAGTACTTC. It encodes CASSQGNSQYF.

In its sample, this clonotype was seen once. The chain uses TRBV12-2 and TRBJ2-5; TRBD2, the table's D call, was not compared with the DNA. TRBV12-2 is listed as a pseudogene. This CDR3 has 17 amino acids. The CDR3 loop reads CASRLSLQQVSQETQYF. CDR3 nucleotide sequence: TGTGCAAGTCGCTTAAGTCTCCAGCAAGTTTCCCAAGAGACCCAGTACTTC.

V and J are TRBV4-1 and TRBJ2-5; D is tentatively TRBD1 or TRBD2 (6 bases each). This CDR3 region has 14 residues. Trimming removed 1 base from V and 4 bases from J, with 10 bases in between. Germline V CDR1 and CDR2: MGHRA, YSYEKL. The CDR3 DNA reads TGCGCCAGCAGCCAAGTGACGGGGGCAGAGACCCAGTACTTC. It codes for CASSQVTGAETQYF.

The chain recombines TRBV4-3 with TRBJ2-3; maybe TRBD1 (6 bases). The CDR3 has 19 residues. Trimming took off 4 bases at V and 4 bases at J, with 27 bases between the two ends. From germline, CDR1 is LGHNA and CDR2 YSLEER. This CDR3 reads CASSPHLIQPGELADTQYF. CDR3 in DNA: TGCGCCAGCAGCCCTCATTTAATTCAGCCAGGGGAGTTAGCAGATACGCAGTATTTT.

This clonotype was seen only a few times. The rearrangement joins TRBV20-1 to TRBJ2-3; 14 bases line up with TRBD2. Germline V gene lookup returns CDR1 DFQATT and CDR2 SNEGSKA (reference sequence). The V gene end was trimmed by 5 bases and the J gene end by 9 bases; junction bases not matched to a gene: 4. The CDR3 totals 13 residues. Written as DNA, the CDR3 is TGCAGTGCTCGCGGGACTAGCGGGGGAACGCAGTATTTT. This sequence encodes CSARGTSGGTQYF.

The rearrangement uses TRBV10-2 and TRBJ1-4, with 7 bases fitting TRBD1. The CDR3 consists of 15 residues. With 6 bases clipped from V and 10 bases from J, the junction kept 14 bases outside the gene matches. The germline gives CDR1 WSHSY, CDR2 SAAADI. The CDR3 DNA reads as TGCGCCAGCAGCTCTCCCGACAGGGCCACGGGAAAACTGTTTTTT. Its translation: CASSSPDRATGKLFF.

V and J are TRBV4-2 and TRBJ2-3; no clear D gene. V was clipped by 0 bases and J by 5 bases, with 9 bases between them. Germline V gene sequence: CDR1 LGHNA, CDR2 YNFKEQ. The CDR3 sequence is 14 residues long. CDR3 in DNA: TGTGCCAGCAGCCAAGAAAGGGCAGAAGATACGCAGTATTTT. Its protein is CASSQERAEDTQYF.

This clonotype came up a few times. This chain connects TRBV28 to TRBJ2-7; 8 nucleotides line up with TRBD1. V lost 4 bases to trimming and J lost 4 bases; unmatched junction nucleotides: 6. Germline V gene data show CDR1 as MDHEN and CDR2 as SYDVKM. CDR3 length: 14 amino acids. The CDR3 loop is CASSSRRQGYEQYV. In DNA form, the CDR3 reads TGTGCCAGCAGTTCCCGACGACAGGGGTACGAGCAGTACGTC.